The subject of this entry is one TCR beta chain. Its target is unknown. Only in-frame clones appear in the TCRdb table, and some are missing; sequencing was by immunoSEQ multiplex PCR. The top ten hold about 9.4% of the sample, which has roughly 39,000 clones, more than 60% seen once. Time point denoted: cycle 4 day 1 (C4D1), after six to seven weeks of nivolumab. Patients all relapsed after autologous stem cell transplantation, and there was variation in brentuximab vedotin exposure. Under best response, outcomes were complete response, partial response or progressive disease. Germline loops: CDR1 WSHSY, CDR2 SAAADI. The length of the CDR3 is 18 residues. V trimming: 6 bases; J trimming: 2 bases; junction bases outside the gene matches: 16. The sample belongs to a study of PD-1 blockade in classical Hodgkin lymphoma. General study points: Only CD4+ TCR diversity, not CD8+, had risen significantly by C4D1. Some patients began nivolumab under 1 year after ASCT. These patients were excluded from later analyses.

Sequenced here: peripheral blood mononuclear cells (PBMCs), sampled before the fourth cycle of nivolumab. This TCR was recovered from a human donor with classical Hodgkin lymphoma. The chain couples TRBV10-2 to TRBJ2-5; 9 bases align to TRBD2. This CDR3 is CASRFGASGAVPQETQYF. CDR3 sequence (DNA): TGCGCCAGCAGGTTCGGGGCTAGCGGGGCCGTGCCGCAAGAGACCCAGTACTTC.